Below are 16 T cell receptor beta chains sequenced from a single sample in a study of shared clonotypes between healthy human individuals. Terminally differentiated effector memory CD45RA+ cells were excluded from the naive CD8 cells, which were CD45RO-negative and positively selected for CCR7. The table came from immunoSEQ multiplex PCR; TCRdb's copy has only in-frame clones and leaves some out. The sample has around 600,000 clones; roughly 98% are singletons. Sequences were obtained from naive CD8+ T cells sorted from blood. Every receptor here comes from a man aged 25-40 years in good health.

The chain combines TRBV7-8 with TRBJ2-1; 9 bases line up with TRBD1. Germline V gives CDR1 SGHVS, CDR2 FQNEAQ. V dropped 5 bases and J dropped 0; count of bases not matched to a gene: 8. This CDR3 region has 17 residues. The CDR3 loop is CASSPGQGNSSYNEQFF. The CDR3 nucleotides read TGTGCCAGCAGCCCAGGACAGGGGAATAGCTCCTACAATGAGCAGTTCTTC. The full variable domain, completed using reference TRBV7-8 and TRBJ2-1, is GAGVSQSPRYKVAKRGQDVALRCDPISGHVSLFWYQQALGQGPEFLTYFQNEAQLDKSGLPSDRFFAERPEGSVSTLKIQRTQQEDSAVYLCASSPGQGNSSYNEQFFGPGTRLTVL.

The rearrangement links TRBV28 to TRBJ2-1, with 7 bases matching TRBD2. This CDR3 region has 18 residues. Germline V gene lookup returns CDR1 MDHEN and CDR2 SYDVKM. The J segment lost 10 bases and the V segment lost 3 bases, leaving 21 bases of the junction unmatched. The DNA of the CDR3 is TGTGCCAGCAGTTTGGGGTTAGCGGGTTCTTCTCCCTCGGAGGAGCAGTTCTTC. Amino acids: CASSLGLAGSSPSEEQFF.

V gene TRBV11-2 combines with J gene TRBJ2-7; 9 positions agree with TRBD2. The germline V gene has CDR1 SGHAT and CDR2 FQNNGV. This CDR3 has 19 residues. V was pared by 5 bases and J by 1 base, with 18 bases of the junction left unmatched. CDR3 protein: CASSERRVPGLANSYEQYF. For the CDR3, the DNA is TGTGCCAGCAGCGAGAGACGGGTTCCGGGACTAGCTAATTCCTACGAGCAGTACTTC.

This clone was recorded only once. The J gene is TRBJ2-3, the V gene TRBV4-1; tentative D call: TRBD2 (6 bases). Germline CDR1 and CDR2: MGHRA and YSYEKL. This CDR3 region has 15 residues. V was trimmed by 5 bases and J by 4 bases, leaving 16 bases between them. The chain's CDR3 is CASSNRDFGADTQYF. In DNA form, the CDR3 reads TGCGCCAGCAGCAACCGGGACTTCGGGGCAGATACGCAGTATTTT.

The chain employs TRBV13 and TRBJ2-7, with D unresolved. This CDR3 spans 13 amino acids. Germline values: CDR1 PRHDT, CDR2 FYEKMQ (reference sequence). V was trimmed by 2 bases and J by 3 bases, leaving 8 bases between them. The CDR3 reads CASSLRALYEQYF. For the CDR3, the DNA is TGTGCCAGCAGCTTAAGGGCCCTCTACGAGCAGTACTTC.

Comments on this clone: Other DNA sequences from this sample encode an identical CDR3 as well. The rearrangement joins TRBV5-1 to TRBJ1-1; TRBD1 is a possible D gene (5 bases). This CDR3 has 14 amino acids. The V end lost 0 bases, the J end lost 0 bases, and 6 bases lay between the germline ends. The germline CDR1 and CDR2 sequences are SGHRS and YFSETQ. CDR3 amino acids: CASSLVGVNTEAFF. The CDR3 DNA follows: TGCGCCAGCAGCTTGGTGGGGGTGAACACTGAAGCTTTCTTT.

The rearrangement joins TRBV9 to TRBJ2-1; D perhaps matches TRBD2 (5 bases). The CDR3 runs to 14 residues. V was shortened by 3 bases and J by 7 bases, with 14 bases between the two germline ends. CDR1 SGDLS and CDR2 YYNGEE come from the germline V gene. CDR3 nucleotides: TGTGCCAGCAGCGATGGGGAGTTGGGGAATGAGCAGTTCTTC. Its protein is CASSDGELGNEQFF. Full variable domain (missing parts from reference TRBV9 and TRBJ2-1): DSGVTQTPKHLITATGQRVTLRCSPRSGDLSVYWYQQSLDQGLQFLIQYYNGEERAKGNILERFSAQQFPDLHSELNLSSLELGDSALYFCASSDGELGNEQFFGPGTRLTVL.

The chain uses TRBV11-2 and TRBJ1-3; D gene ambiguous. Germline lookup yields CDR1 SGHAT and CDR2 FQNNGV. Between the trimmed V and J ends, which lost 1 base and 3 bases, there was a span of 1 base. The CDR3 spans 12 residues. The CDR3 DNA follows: TGTGCCAGCAGCTTAGTTGGAAACACCATATATTTT. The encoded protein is CASSLVGNTIYF.

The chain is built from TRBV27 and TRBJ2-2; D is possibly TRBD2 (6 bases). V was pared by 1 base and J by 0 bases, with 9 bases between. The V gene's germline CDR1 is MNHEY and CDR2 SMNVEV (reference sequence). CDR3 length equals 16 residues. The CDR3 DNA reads TGTGCCAGCAGTTTATATGGGGGGACGAACACCGGGGAGCTGTTTTTT. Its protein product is CASSLYGGTNTGELFF.

The chain's CDR3 is CASSLDGGQGVSNEQFF. CDR3 DNA: TGTGCCAGCAGCTTAGATGGTGGACAGGGGGTTTCCAATGAGCAGTTCTTC. V gene TRBV7-2 combines with J gene TRBJ2-1, with TRBD1 matching 10 bases. Trimming at V came to 1 base and at J to 6 bases, leaving 9 bases not matched to a gene. This CDR3 has 17 amino acids. Germline CDR1 and CDR2: SGHTA and FQGNSA.

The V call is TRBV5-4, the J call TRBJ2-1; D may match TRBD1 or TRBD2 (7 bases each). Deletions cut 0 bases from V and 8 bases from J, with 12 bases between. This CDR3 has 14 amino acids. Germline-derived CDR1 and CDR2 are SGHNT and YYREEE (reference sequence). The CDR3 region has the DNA TGTGCCAGCAGCTTGGTGGCAGGGGGGGATGAGCAGTTCTTC. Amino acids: CASSLVAGGDEQFF.

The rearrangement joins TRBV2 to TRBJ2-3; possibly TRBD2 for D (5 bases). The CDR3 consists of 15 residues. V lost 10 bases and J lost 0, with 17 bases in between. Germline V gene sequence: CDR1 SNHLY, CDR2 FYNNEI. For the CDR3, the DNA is TGTGCCACCCCCGGCGGAGGAATAAGCACAGATACGCAGTATTTT. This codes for CATPGGGISTDTQYF.

The CDR3 spells CASSLKGTGGFIQYF. The CDR3 DNA reads TGTGCCAGCAGTTTAAAGGGGACAGGGGGCTTCATTCAGTACTTC. This chain uses TRBV27 with TRBJ2-4; 12 bases line up with TRBD1. V was clipped by 2 bases and J by 9 bases; unmatched bases: 5. The CDR3 loop spans 15 amino acids. The germline CDR1 and CDR2 sequences are MNHEY and SMNVEV (reference sequence).

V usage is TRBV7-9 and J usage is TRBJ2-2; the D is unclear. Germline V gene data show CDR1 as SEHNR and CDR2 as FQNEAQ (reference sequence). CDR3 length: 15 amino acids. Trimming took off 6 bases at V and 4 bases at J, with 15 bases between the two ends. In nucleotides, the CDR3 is TGTGCCAGCAGTTCCGGGTCCCAAGCCACCGGGGAGCTGTTTTTT. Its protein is CASSSGSQATGELFF. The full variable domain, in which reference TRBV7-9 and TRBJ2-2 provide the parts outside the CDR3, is DTGVSQNPRHKITKRGQNVTFRCDPISEHNRLYWYRQTLGQGPEFLTYFQNEAQLEKSRLLSDRFSAERPKGSFSTLEIQRTEQGDSAMYLCASSSGSQATGELFFGEGSRLTVL.

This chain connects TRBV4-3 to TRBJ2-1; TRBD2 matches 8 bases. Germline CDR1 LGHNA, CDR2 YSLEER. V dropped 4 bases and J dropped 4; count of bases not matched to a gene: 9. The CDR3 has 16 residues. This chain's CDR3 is CASSPNVAGRYNEQFF. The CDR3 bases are TGCGCCAGCAGCCCTAATGTAGCGGGGCGTTACAATGAGCAGTTCTTC.

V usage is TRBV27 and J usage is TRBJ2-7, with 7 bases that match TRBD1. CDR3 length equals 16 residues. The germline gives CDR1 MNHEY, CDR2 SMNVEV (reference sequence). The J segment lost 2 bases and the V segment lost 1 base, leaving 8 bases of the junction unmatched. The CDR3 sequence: CASSLFPGQLTYEQYF. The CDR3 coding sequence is TGTGCCAGCAGTTTATTCCCGGGACAGCTTACCTACGAGCAGTACTTC.